In its sample, the clone carrying this T cell receptor (beta chain) was seen many times. Every isolated RNA sample was fully reverse transcribed, so sequencing captured expressed TCRB transcripts. Using immunoSEQ multiplex PCR, the repertoire was profiled, and TCRdb retains in-frame clones only, with some absent. The sample includes about 150,000 clones, about 9.4% of them seen just once. CDR3 length equals 18 residues. The V gene lost 2 bases and the J gene lost 0 bases, with 15 bases spanning the gap. The germline V gene has CDR1 SGHNT and CDR2 YYREEE (reference sequence). This specimen comes from a study of beta chain features in type 1 diabetes.

The clonotype was recovered from a man aged 18 to 29 in good health. The chain couples TRBV5-4 to TRBJ2-6, with D perhaps matching TRBD2 (6 bases). What was sequenced was naive CD4+ T cells from blood. The DNA for the CDR3 is TGTGCCAGCAGCTTCTCCGGGACTCCGCCCTCTGGGGCCAACGTCCTGACTTTC. Its translation: CASSFSGTPPSGANVLTF.